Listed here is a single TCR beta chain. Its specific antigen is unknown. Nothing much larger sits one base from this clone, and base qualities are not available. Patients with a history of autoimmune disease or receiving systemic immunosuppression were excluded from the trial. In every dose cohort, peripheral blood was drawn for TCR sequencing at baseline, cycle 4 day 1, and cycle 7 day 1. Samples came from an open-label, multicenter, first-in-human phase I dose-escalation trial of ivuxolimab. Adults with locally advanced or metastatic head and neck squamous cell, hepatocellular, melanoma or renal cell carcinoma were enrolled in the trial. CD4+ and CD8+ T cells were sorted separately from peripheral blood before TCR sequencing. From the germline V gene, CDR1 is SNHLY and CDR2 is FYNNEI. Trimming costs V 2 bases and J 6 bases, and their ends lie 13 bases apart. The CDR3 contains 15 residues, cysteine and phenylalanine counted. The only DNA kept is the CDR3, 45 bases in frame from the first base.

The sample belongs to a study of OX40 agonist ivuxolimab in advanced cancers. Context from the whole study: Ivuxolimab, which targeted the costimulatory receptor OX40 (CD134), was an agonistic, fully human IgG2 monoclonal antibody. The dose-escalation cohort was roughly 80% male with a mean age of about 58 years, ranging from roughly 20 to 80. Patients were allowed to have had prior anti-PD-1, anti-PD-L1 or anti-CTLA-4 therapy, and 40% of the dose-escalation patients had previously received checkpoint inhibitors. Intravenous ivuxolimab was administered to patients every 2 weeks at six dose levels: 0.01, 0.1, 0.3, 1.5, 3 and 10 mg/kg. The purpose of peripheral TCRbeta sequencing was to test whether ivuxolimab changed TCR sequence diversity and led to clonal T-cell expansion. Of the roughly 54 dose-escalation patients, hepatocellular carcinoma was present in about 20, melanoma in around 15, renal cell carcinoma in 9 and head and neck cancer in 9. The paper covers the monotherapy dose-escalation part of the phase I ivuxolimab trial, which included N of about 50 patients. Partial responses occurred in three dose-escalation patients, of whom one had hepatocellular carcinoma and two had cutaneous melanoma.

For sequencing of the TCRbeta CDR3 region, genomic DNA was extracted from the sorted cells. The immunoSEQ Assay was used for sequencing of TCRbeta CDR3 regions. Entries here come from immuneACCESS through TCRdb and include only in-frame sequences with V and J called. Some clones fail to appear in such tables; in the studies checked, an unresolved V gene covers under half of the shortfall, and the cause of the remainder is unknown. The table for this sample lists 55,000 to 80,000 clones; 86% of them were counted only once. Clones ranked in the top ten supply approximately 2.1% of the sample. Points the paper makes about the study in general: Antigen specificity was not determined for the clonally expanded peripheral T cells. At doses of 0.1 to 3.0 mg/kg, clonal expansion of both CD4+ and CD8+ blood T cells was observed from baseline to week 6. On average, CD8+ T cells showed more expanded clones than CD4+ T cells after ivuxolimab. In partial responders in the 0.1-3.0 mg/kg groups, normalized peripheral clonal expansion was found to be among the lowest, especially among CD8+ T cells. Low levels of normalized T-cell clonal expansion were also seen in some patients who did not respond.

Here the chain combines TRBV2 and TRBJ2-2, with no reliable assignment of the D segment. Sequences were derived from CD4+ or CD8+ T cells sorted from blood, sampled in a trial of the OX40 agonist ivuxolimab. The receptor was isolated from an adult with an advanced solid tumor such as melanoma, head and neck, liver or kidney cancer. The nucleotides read TGTGCCAGCAGTGAACTGGGATTTATGGCCGGGGAGCTGTTTTTT. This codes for CASSELGFMAGELFF.